These 5 T cell receptor beta chains share one sample of origin, sequenced in a study of OX40 agonist ivuxolimab in advanced cancers. Method: immunoSEQ multiplex PCR; TCRdb's copy keeps in-frame clones and lacks some. The table has some 5,600 clones, approximately 80% seen once. Sequencing used CD4+ or CD8+ T cells sorted from blood, obtained in a trial of the OX40 agonist ivuxolimab. The source is an adult with an advanced solid tumor such as melanoma, head and neck, liver or kidney cancer.

The gene calls are TRBV6-5 and TRBJ2-7, with D possibly matching TRBD1 (8 bases). This CDR3 contains 14 residues. Germline lookup yields CDR1 MNHEY and CDR2 SVGAGI. V gave up 5 bases and J gave up 5 bases, with 16 bases separating them. The CDR3 loop reads CASSPTGEGDEQYF. For the CDR3, the DNA is TGTGCCAGCAGTCCGACAGGGGAGGGAGACGAGCAGTACTTC.

This sequence joins TRBV5-1 and TRBJ1-1; D ambiguous. V lost 0 bases and J 6 bases, leaving 6 bases between the germline ends. This CDR3 comprises 12 residues. Looked up from germline, CDR1 is SGHRS and CDR2 is YFSETQ. The CDR3 loop reads CASSLEGAEAFF. DNA of the CDR3: TGCGCCAGCAGCTTGGAAGGAGCTGAAGCTTTCTTT.

This clone has a single count. The V call is TRBV4-1, the J call TRBJ1-2, with a possible D match to TRBD1 (6 bases). V was cut by 5 bases and J by 8 bases, with 12 bases left in between. The CDR3 sequence is 12 residues long. CDR1 is MGHRA and CDR2 is YSYEKL in the germline V gene. The CDR3 loop reads CASSTSGEGYTF. The DNA of the CDR3 is TGCGCCAGCAGCACCTCAGGGGAAGGCTACACCTTC.

The rearrangement links TRBV21-1 to TRBJ2-3; TRBD1 is the table's D call, not checked against the DNA. TRBV21-1 is annotated as a pseudogene. This CDR3 has 15 amino acids. This CDR3 is CASKDWTGDTDTQYF. CDR3 bases: TGTGCCAGCAAAGATTGGACAGGGGACACAGATACGCAGTATTTT.

V gene TRBV6-5 combines with J gene TRBJ2-3; unclear D gene. The germline V gene encodes CDR1 MNHEY and CDR2 SVGAGI. V was pared by 0 bases and J by 4 bases, with 5 bases between. This CDR3 spans 13 amino acids. CDR3: CASSYSNADTQYF. CDR3 DNA sequence: TGTGCCAGCAGTTACTCGAATGCAGATACGCAGTATTTT.